The rows below give T cell receptor beta chains drawn from one sample of a study of T cell changes during pregnancy in multiple sclerosis. Clones were sequenced by immunoSEQ multiplex PCR, and TCRdb holds only the in-frame ones, with some missing. The table has tens of thousands of clones, nearly 95% seen once; the top ten hold around 0.9%. Sequencing was performed on peripheral blood, taken after pregnancy. The receptors were sampled from a female donor with multiple sclerosis, enrolled in a pregnancy study. Each CDR3 is given with its conserved first and last residue. Each record gives: D gene, V gene, J gene, clone size, CDR3 DNA, CDR3 protein. D genes are given only for firm matches. Clone size is shown for a subset of rows, as once, few, many or a class of expanded clone.

TRBD2,TRBV7-2,TRBJ2-5,-,TGTGCCAGCAGCTTAGTGGCTAGCGGGGTTCAAGAGACCCAGTACTTC,CASSLVASGVQETQYF
-,TRBV7-8,TRBJ1-2,-,TGTGCCAGCAGCCCTGGCGGGGTTTATGGCTACACCTTC,CASSPGGVYGYTF
-,TRBV7-8,TRBJ1-1,few,TGTGCCAGCAGCTTCTCCCCGAGGAGGGACTTTTTGAACACTGAAGCTTTCTTT,CASSFSPRRDFLNTEAFF
-,TRBV15,TRBJ2-2,once,TGTGCCACCAGCAGACCCTTATCAGGGCCTCCCGGGGAGCTGTTTTTT,CATSRPLSGPPGELFF
TRBD1,TRBV6-6,TRBJ1-2,-,TGTGCCAGCAGGCCCGGGACAGCCTATGGCTACACCTTC,CASRPGTAYGYTF
-,TRBV4-3,TRBJ1-3,-,TGCGCCAGCAGCCAAGCCCTCCTAAGCTCTGGAAACACCATATATTTT,CASSQALLSSGNTIYF
-,TRBV7-2,TRBJ2-1,-,TGTGCCAGCAGCCCCCGGGGCGGGGTTACCTACAATGAGCAGTTCTTC,CASSPRGGVTYNEQFF
-,TRBV29-1,TRBJ1-2,-,TGCAGCGTTGAACTGAACTATGGCTACACCTTC,CSVELNYGYTF
-,TRBV7-3,TRBJ2-3,-,TGTGCCAGCAGCCTAGGGGTTAGCACAGATACGCAGTATTTT,CASSLGVSTDTQYF
TRBD1,TRBV5-6,TRBJ1-2,-,TGTGCCAGCCAGACAGGGGCAGGATTAGCTAACTATGGCTACACCTTC,CASQTGAGLANYGYTF
-,TRBV19,TRBJ2-2,-,TGTGCCAGTAGTATAGTCCCCCGGCTAGCCGGGGAGCTGTTTTTT,CASSIVPRLAGELFF
-,TRBV10-3,TRBJ2-7,-,TGTGCCATCAGTGAGTCTGGCAGGGTAGTTTACGAGCAGTACTTC,CAISESGRVVYEQYF
-,TRBV29-1,TRBJ2-1,-,TGCTATTTTTGGACTTTCTCCTACAATGAGCAGTTCTTC,CYFWTFSYNEQFF
-,TRBV6-1,TRBJ2-3,-,TGTGCCAGCAGTGTGGGCGGGGGCACAGATACGCAGTATTTT,CASSVGGGTDTQYF